These T cell receptor beta chains were read from a single sample in a study of human T cells and chemical hapten exposure. TCRdb itself ran the RACE reads through MiXCR, one entry per CDR3 protein. This sample has fewer than 50,000 distinct CDR3 sequences, with around 4% found just once. The sample consisted of whole blood. The receptors come from a human donor in good health. Some clones in this sample may be carry-over from other donors' samples. The CDR3 runs from the conserved cysteine through the conserved F or W. A D gene is named only where the DNA matches it firmly. Clone size, where shown, is once, few, many, or a class for clones that have expanded.

d_call	v_call	clone_size	j_call	cdr3_aa	cdr3_nt
TRBD1	TRBV18	many	TRBJ2-7	CASSLGQGHEQYF	TGTGCCAGCTCTCTTGGACAGGGCCACGAGCAGTACTTC
NA	TRBV28	NA	TRBJ1-5	CASINPGDTWNQPQHF	TGTGCCAGCATTAATCCAGGGGATACATGGAATCAGCCCCAGCATTTT
NA	TRBV5-8	many	TRBJ2-5	CASSSNPPQYF	TGTGCCAGCAGCTCCAACCCGCCCCAGTACTTC
NA	TRBV9	many	TRBJ1-4	CASSGGGPNEKLFF	TGTGCCAGCAGCGGGGGGGGACCTAATGAAAAACTGTTTTTT
TRBD2	TRBV6-1	many	TRBJ2-1	CATNRLAGGPLNEQFF	TGTGCCACTAATAGACTAGCGGGAGGGCCACTCAATGAGCAGTTCTTC
NA	TRBV12-3/TRBV12-4	many	TRBJ2-7	CASSPPRGLPNEQYF	TGTGCCAGCAGTCCCCCCCGGGGGCTACCCAACGAGCAGTACTTC
TRBD1	TRBV20-1	many	TRBJ1-5	CSAGTGGRQPQHF	TGCAGTGCTGGGACAGGGGGACGGCAGCCCCAGCATTTT
NA	TRBV29-1	many	TRBJ1-1	CSAAPRTVNTEAFF	TGCAGCGCCGCACCCCGGACAGTGAACACTGAAGCTTTCTTT
NA	TRBV24-1	many	TRBJ2-3	CATSDLGGRDPDTQYF	TGTGCCACCAGTGATTTAGGAGGGAGAGACCCAGATACGCAGTATTTT
TRBD2	TRBV20-1	many	TRBJ2-7	CSASHAGGPTYEQYF	TGCAGTGCTAGTCATGCGGGAGGGCCTACCTACGAGCAGTACTTC
TRBD1	TRBV7-9	many	TRBJ1-2	CASSFADRANYGYTF	TGTGCCAGCAGCTTTGCGGACAGGGCTAACTATGGCTACACCTTC
NA	TRBV20-1	many	TRBJ2-6	CSAGGEGTGANVLTF	TGCAGTGCTGGGGGCGAGGGAACTGGGGCCAACGTCCTGACTTTC
TRBD2	TRBV27	many	TRBJ2-3	CASSLTSGTDTQYF	TGTGCCAGCAGCTTGACTAGCGGCACAGATACGCAGTATTTT
NA	TRBV4-1	few	TRBJ2-4	CASSPLGEAKNIQYF	TGCGCCAGCAGCCCACTCGGTGAAGCCAAAAACATTCAGTACTTC
TRBD2	TRBV28	many	TRBJ2-2	CASRELAGGPGTGELFF	TGTGCCAGCAGGGAACTAGCGGGAGGGCCCGGCACCGGGGAGCTGTTTTTT
NA	TRBV29-1	many	TRBJ1-4	CSVVVGQGATNEKLFF	TGCAGCGTTGTCGTAGGGCAGGGCGCAACTAATGAAAAACTGTTTTTT
TRBD1	TRBV12-3/TRBV12-4	many	TRBJ2-7	CASSIPGQGAHEQYF	TGTGCCAGCAGTATACCGGGACAGGGGGCTCACGAGCAGTACTTC
NA	TRBV20-1	many	TRBJ2-3	CSAMDGPDTQYF	TGCAGTGCTATGGATGGCCCAGATACGCAGTATTTT
NA	TRBV6-6	many	TRBJ1-1	CASSYLTANTEAFF	TGTGCCAGCAGTTACTTGACAGCGAACACTGAAGCTTTCTTT
NA	TRBV6-1	many	TRBJ2-1	CASSELRQGYNEQFF	TGTGCCAGCAGTGAACTTCGTCAGGGGTACAATGAGCAGTTCTTC
NA	TRBV5-6	many	TRBJ2-5	CASSSRAAWTQETQYF	TGTGCCAGCAGCTCAAGGGCGGCATGGACTCAAGAGACCCAGTACTTC
NA	TRBV29-1	few	TRBJ2-7	CSVGSGVKSEQYF	TGCAGCGTTGGGTCAGGGGTGAAGTCAGAGCAGTACTTC
NA	TRBV7-6	once	TRBJ2-7	CASSPGVRYEQYF	TGTGCCAGCAGCCCGGGGGTTCGGTACGAGCAGTACTTC
TRBD1	TRBV7-6	NA	TRBJ1-1	CASSPDRGQGTEAFF	TGTGCCAGCAGCCCAGACAGGGGGCAGGGCACTGAAGCTTTCTTT
NA	TRBV28	many	TRBJ2-7	CASGVTAPYEQYF	TGTGCCAGCGGTGTGACAGCTCCCTACGAGCAGTACTTC
NA	TRBV3-1	many	TRBJ2-2	CASSQEVNTNTGELFF	TGTGCCAGCAGCCAAGAGGTCAATACGAACACCGGGGAGCTGTTTTTT
TRBD1	TRBV5-4	NA	TRBJ2-6	CASSPDRGAGANVLTF	TGTGCCAGCAGCCCGGACAGGGGAGCTGGGGCCAACGTCCTGACTTTC
TRBD1	TRBV5-1	many	TRBJ1-2	CASRLTGGAGYTF	TGCGCCAGCCGCCTAACAGGGGGCGCCGGCTACACCTTC
NA	TRBV12-3/TRBV12-4	NA	TRBJ1-2	CASSLSQVYGYTF	TGTGCCAGCAGTTTATCACAGGTCTATGGCTACACCTTC
NA	TRBV12-3/TRBV12-4	few	TRBJ1-1	CASSPRGVAKAFF	TGTGCCAGCAGTCCGAGGGGGGTGGCAAAAGCTTTCTTT
NA	TRBV7-9	many	TRBJ2-7	CASSLGWGVATLFDTLEQYF	TGTGCCAGCAGCTTAGGTTGGGGTGTAGCCACCCTGTTTGATACGTTGGAGCAGTACTTC
NA	TRBV9	many	TRBJ2-1	CASSVEPGLPGQFF	TGTGCCAGCAGCGTAGAACCGGGACTCCCTGGGCAGTTCTTC
NA	TRBV5-1	many	TRBJ1-2	CASSLSGREVYGYTF	TGCGCCAGCAGCTTATCCGGTCGGGAAGTCTATGGCTACACCTTC
TRBD1	TRBV3-1	many	TRBJ2-1	CASSTGRGSYNEQFF	TGTGCCAGCAGTACAGGCAGGGGGTCCTACAATGAGCAGTTCTTC
NA	TRBV10-3	many	TRBJ2-3	CAISEGGVLGGEDTQYF	TGTGCCATCAGTGAGGGGGGCGTTCTGGGGGGTGAGGATACGCAGTATTTT
NA	TRBV27	NA	TRBJ1-1	CASRWGLANTEAFF	TGTGCCAGTAGGTGGGGGTTGGCCAACACTGAAGCTTTCTTT
NA	TRBV20-1	many	TRBJ2-3	CSGSPSVSTDTQYF	TGCAGTGGCTCACCTAGCGTTAGCACAGATACGCAGTATTTT
NA	TRBV11-2	many	TRBJ2-1	CASSGGGVGEQFF	TGTGCCAGCAGCGGGGGGGGCGTCGGTGAGCAGTTCTTC
NA	TRBV6-2/TRBV6-3	NA	TRBJ1-5	CASSYSGRNNQPQHF	TGTGCCAGCAGTTACTCTGGCAGGAATAATCAGCCCCAGCATTTT
NA	TRBV29-1	many	TRBJ2-3	CSVELGERGTDTQYF	TGCAGCGTTGAATTAGGGGAGAGGGGCACAGATACGCAGTATTTT
TRBD1	TRBV28	many	TRBJ1-2	CAGKKQGAANYGYTF	TGTGCCGGGAAGAAACAGGGGGCGGCTAACTATGGCTACACCTTC
NA	TRBV20-1	NA	TRBJ1-4	CSARQIEKLFF	TGCAGTGCTAGACAGATTGAAAAACTGTTTTTT
TRBD1	TRBV18	many	TRBJ1-1	CASSPIPGQGGNTEAFF	TGTGCCAGCTCACCAATCCCGGGACAGGGGGGGAACACTGAAGCTTTCTTT
NA	TRBV7-9	many	TRBJ2-7	CASIPSAGPYEQYF	TGTGCCAGCATCCCTTCCGCCGGCCCCTACGAGCAGTACTTC
NA	TRBV4-1	many	TRBJ1-3	CASSQVPEVSGNTIYF	TGCGCCAGCAGCCAAGTCCCCGAGGTATCTGGAAACACCATATATTTT
NA	TRBV6-6	many	TRBJ1-5	CASSYLGDYQPQHF	TGTGCCAGCAGTTACTTGGGGGACTATCAGCCCCAGCATTTT
NA	TRBV6-6	NA	TRBJ2-1	CASSPGNEQFF	TGTGCCAGCAGTCCGGGGAATGAGCAGTTCTTC
NA	TRBV27	NA	TRBJ1-1	CASSLRVVNTEAFF	TGTGCCAGCAGTCTCAGGGTGGTGAACACTGAAGCTTTCTTT
TRBD1	TRBV7-6	many	TRBJ2-7	CASSPDRVNEQYF	TGTGCCAGCAGCCCCGACAGGGTCAACGAGCAGTACTTC
NA	TRBV30	many	TRBJ1-2	CAWSVGQAYGYTF	TGTGCCTGGAGTGTGGGTCAGGCCTATGGCTACACCTTC